This entry features one T cell receptor beta chain sequence. This clone's antigen is unknown. The library was generated by the immunoSEQ multiplex PCR assay. For the multiplex PCR, a mixture combining 60 forward primers for TCR Vbeta segments and 13 reverse primers for TCR Jbeta segments was used. A multiplex PCR assay on genomic DNA amplified the CDR3 region of rearranged TCR beta genes. On the Illumina HiSeq System, the amplified TCR beta libraries were sequenced as 87-base-pair reads. In the source study's methods: In a later analysis, tens of millions of unique TCR beta chains were counted across the roughly 610 repertoires, and roughly 11 million of these chains were shared by at least two donors. To remove PCR and sequencing errors, raw reads were error-corrected and collapsed into unique sequences using a nearest-neighbor algorithm that merged closely related sequences. Alignment of CDR3 sequences to IMGT reference sequences was used to assign V, D and J gene segments. For a sequence to be retained, a match of at least six nucleotides was required to both a V gene segment and a J gene segment. A rearrangement was called productive if the CDR3 had no stop codons and remained in frame with V and J, and every other rearrangement was called non-productive. CDR3 was defined by IMGT convention, running from the second conserved V-encoded cysteine to the conserved J-encoded phenylalanine. Sequences without an unambiguous match to a single V gene segment were excluded from the earlier analysis of several hundred of the donors. In an earlier analysis of approximately 610 of the donors, V segments were called functional above 56.7% productive rearrangements and were called segregating when the between-donor standard deviation exceeded 5%. A statistical classification framework was built to diagnose cytomegalovirus status from the catalog of TCR beta chain sequences. V and J gene assignment, in a later analysis, came from comparing TCR nucleotide sequences with IMGT/GENE-DB human TR gene sequences. A later analysis assigned CDR3 sequences and most-parsimonious VDJ recombination scenarios with the TCRdist pipeline. In a later analysis, each TCR beta chain was defined by its CDR3 amino acid sequence together with its V-gene family, and reads without a unique V-gene family were excluded. A later analysis removed 450 to 600 highly shared, low-generation-probability nucleotide sequences to deal with suspected cross-contamination and a sequencing artifact. For each public chain, a later analysis derived a clonal expansion index from normalized ranks of inferred template counts within each repertoire. In a later analysis, generation probabilities were computed using a VDJ recombination model fitted to out-of-frame rearrangements, and the results were checked against IGoR. Hypergeometric tests were used in a later analysis to score TCR-TCR, TCR-HLA and TCR-CMV co-occurrence, with a repertoire-size bias correction applied to the TCR pairs. False discovery rates were estimated in a later analysis by permuting HLA or CMV assignments 20 times. In a later analysis, co-occurring TCRs were grouped with DBSCAN, and TCRdist sequence similarity was added when clustering was performed within HLA-allele-positive subsets. For co-occurrence clustering, repertoires with fewer than 30,000 or more than 120,000 public chains were excluded, along with five or six repertoires with anomalous nucleotide sharing. TCRdb limited this immuneACCESS table to in-frame rearrangements with V and J called. A share of clones is missing; checked studies link under half to unresolved V genes, and the rest is unexplained. V and J calls and clone size follow that table, whereas D and trimming were derived from the DNA. The table of this sample itemizes fewer than 70,000 clones. The ten top clones hold 3.6% of the sample.

The cohort was made up of several hundred healthy bone marrow donors. At the time of sampling, every cohort member was nominally healthy, though immune exposures that went unrecorded were likely present. The donor tested CMV seronegative, placing the donor among the 350 or so seronegative members of the cohort. Each donor provided a peripheral blood sample, and peripheral blood mononuclear cells were used for TCR beta sequencing. The Qiagen DNeasy Blood Extraction Kit was used to extract genomic DNA from the blood cell samples. This specimen belongs to a study of cytomegalovirus exposure and HLA in healthy donors (dated by TCRdb to 2016 to 2017). Looking at the study overall: An earlier analysis of a few hundred of the donors reported under 300 Gb of sequence data and 95 million to 140 million unique TCR beta sequences obtained from roughly 180 million T cells. The study profiled the T cell repertoires of 666 subjects by immunosequencing and related them to cytomegalovirus serostatus. Both class I and class II loci were covered by HLA typing, at four-digit resolution. Rather than drawing on any new phenotypic data, the later analysis identified candidate immune exposures from TCR beta sequences and the way those sequences occurred across donors. Donor age, sex, ethnicity and CMV serostatus were compiled together with the repertoire data. Roughly five DR-DQ haplotypes were treated as single units for association and clustering because of strong linkage in the cohort. Every discovery cohort repertoire had been produced on one sequencing platform. The number of typed donors differed by locus: about 629-630 for A, B, C, DRB1 and DQB1; 522 for DQA1; around 610 for DPA1; and 450 to 480 for DPB1. In addition to the first cohort of approximately 670 subjects, a separate validation cohort of some 120 different subjects was used. A later analysis re-analyzed previously published TCR beta repertoires from several hundred donors and added high-resolution HLA genotyping to study TCR occurrence patterns. Among the roughly 370 genotyped donors, more than 70% belonged to the genetic ancestry cluster associated with self-reported Caucasian donors. Among about 410 genotyped donors of the cohort, an average of around 250,000 unique TCR beta nucleotide sequences was sequenced per donor, of which roughly 18% were non-productive. Around 330 gigabases of sequencing data and around 90 million unique TCR sequences made up an early release that covered several hundred HLA-typed donors. A later genetic analysis took genome-wide SNP genotypes for about 65% of the roughly 670 donors and used that subset as a discovery cohort. To decide whether each TCR beta V gene segment behaved as functional or pseudogenic, an earlier analysis of some 600 of the donors relied on high-throughput TCR beta sequencing. The study was designed to test whether signatures of past pathogen exposure could be identified by cataloging public T cell receptors. To predict cytomegalovirus infection status, the study combined high-throughput TCR immunosequencing, statistical association of individual TCRs with disease status, and machine learning.

What the study reported, not specific to this receptor: CMV serostatus was the only immune exposure information available for the cohort. Assigning TCR associations to individual alleles was difficult when HLA alleles, especially DR and DQ, strongly co-occurred. Most TCR sequences were observed very rarely across donors, whereas some public TCRs were present in many individuals. Because the 87-base-pair reads could not distinguish some IMGT-functional V segments, including TRBV6-2 and TRBV6-3, those segments were excluded. A later analysis reported that several top co-occurrence clusters appeared linked to parvovirus B19, influenza, CMV and Epstein-Barr virus. The presence/absence analyses assumed that sequencing depth was roughly uniform across donors, and that assumption may not be true. In a later analysis, TCR association rates were found to vary across HLA loci, with the most associated TCRs seen for DRB1 alleles and the fewest for HLA-C alleles. A group of highly shared sequence variants was considered likely to be a technical artifact of the sequencing pipeline. Because some donors lacked HLA typing at each locus, the association tests relied only on the typed subset. The authors suggested that the approach could potentially be generalized to other disease states and immunological phenotypes. In the study, 164 TCR beta chains were listed as associated with cytomegalovirus. Because counts were too low, seventeen rarely observed V segments, including chromosome 9 orphons, were left out of the earlier analysis of some 600 of the donors. At a false discovery rate of 0.05, a later analysis linked under 20,000 TCR beta sequences to specific HLA alleles. In vitro tests confirmed that a few of the cytomegalovirus-associated TCR beta chains recognize cytomegalovirus antigens. The classifier was reported to diagnose cytomegalovirus status with high specificity and sensitivity in both the original cohort and the validation cohort. A further reported finding was that TCR beta sequences accurately predicted the HLA-A and HLA-B alleles for most subjects in the first cohort. Most CMV-associated TCR beta chains appeared to be HLA-restricted in a later analysis, and the HLA associations seemed to be driven largely by CMV exposure. In a later analysis, HLA-associated TCR beta chains showed more clonal expansion and lower generation probabilities than non-associated chains that were equally common. Correlated functional status among segregating V segments might be attributable to linkage disequilibrium, but an unknown experimental factor could not be ruled out. In a later genetic analysis, fewer N-insertions in productive TCRs were reported among donors in an Asian-associated ancestry cluster than the roughly 700-donor mean. In this cohort, only TCR beta chains were sequenced, and detectable features were limited by the absence of alpha or paired-chain data. V-gene and J-gene trimming of TCR beta chains was associated with a missense DCLRE1C variant in a later genetic analysis, and the association was replicated in an independent cohort. In an earlier analysis of fewer than 700 of the donors, most TCR beta V segments appeared in productive rearrangements about 87% or about 30% of the time, broadly matching IMGT annotations.

The germline V gene (reference sequence) gives CDR1 as LNHDA and CDR2 as SQIVND. V ends up 8 bases short and J 5 bases short, with an unmatched junction base count of 5. Its CDR3 holds 13 amino acids, cysteine through phenylalanine. Left in the record is the CDR3 DNA by itself, 39 bases read in frame from the first base. In this chain, TRBV19 is recombined with TRBJ1-2, and 10 junctional nucleotides match TRBD1. The sample comprised PBMCs. The receptor was isolated from a woman aged 18-29 years in good health and CMV-seronegative. Here is the DNA: TGTGCCAGTCGGGACAGGGGACTTTATGGCTACACCTTC. This translates into CASRDRGLYGYTF.